The 7 T cell receptor beta chains in this list originate from one sample, sequenced in a study of CD8 T cells in Susac syndrome. The authors reverse transcribed roughly 0.5 to 1 ug RNA with random hexamers. TCRdb processed the immunoSEQ multiplex PCR reads anew with MiXCR; each CDR3 protein has one entry. In the table there are some 63,000 distinct CDR3 sequences, approximately 93% of which are singletons. The material sequenced was CD8+ T cells from PBMCs. The origin of the receptors is a human donor with multiple sclerosis.

This clonotype was detected only once. The V and J genes are TRBV29-1 and TRBJ1-5, with 11 bases lining up with TRBD1. The CDR3 runs 13 residues. The V and J ends lost 6 bases and 5 bases, in that order; junction bases with no gene match: 3. The germline V gene has CDR1 SQVTM and CDR2 ANQGSEA. CDR3 amino acids: CSVRTGGDQPQHF. Here the CDR3 DNA reads TGCAGCGTACGGACAGGGGGCGATCAGCCCCAGCATTTT. Using reference TRBV29-1 and TRBJ1-5 for the parts outside the CDR3, the full variable domain is SAVISQKPSRDICQRGTSLTIQCQVDSQVTMMFWYRQQPGQSLTLIATANQGSEATYESGFVIDKFPISRPNLTFSTLTVSNMSPEDSSIYLCSVRTGGDQPQHFGDGTRLSIL.

This chain joins TRBV20-1 and TRBJ2-7, with TRBD1 matching over 7 bases. J lost 8 bases, V lost 8 bases, and 12 bases had no gene match. This CDR3 is 12 amino acids long. Germline loops: CDR1 DFQATT, CDR2 SNEGSKA (reference sequence). CDR3 in amino acids: CSYEDRLYQQYF. The CDR3 DNA reads as TGCAGTTATGAGGACAGGCTATACCAGCAGTACTTC.

This chain links TRBV20-1 with TRBJ2-7, with D possibly called TRBD1 or TRBD2 (6 bases each). Trimming shortened V by 0 bases and J by 0 bases, and 18 bases separated the two germline ends. Germline CDR1 DFQATT, CDR2 SNEGSKA (reference sequence). This CDR3 contains 17 residues. The CDR3 bases are TGCAGTGCTAGAGATCTGGGGGGCATCAGGAGCTCCTACGAGCAGTACTTC. Translation: CSARDLGGIRSSYEQYF.

The chain carries TRBV28 and TRBJ2-7; D gene uncertain. Trimming removed 4 bases from V and 3 bases from J, with 7 bases in between. CDR1 is MDHEN and CDR2 is SYDVKM in the germline V gene. The CDR3 covers 12 residues. The CDR3 reads CASSWTDYEQYF. For the CDR3, the DNA is TGTGCCAGCAGTTGGACGGACTACGAGCAGTACTTC. Variable domain in full (rest from reference TRBV28 and TRBJ2-7): DVKVTQSSRYLVKRTGEKVFLECVQDMDHENMFWYRQDPGLGLRLIYFSYDVKMKEKGDIPEGYSVSREKKERFSLILESASTNQTSMYLCASSWTDYEQYFGPGTRLTVT.

The rearrangement uses TRBV4-3 and TRBJ2-1, with 9 bases identical to TRBD1. The CDR3 is made up of 14 amino acids. Germline loops: CDR1 LGHNA, CDR2 YSLEER. Trimming at V came to 5 bases and at J to 8 bases, leaving 7 bases not matched to a gene. Here the CDR3 reads CASSEGQGDDEQFF. Here the CDR3 DNA reads TGCGCCAGCAGCGAGGGACAGGGTGACGATGAGCAGTTCTTC.

The chain combines TRBV7-9 with TRBJ1-2; TRBD1 aligns across 7 bases. CDR3 length equals 14 residues. Germline V gene sequence: CDR1 SEHNR, CDR2 FQNEAQ (reference sequence). V lost 5 bases, J lost 2 bases, and 5 bases stayed unmatched. The CDR3 DNA sequence: TGTGCCAGCAGCAACGACAGGGCAAACTATGGCTACACCTTC. Protein: CASSNDRANYGYTF.

The chain combines TRBV27 with TRBJ1-4; D gene ambiguous. CDR1 MNHEY and CDR2 SMNVEV come from the germline V gene (reference sequence). V was pared by 6 bases and J by 1 base, with 15 bases between. There are 16 residues in the CDR3. CDR3 nucleotides: TGTGCCAGCAGACTCCAGCAACACGGAACTAATGAAAAACTGTTTTTT. Protein: CASRLQQHGTNEKLFF.